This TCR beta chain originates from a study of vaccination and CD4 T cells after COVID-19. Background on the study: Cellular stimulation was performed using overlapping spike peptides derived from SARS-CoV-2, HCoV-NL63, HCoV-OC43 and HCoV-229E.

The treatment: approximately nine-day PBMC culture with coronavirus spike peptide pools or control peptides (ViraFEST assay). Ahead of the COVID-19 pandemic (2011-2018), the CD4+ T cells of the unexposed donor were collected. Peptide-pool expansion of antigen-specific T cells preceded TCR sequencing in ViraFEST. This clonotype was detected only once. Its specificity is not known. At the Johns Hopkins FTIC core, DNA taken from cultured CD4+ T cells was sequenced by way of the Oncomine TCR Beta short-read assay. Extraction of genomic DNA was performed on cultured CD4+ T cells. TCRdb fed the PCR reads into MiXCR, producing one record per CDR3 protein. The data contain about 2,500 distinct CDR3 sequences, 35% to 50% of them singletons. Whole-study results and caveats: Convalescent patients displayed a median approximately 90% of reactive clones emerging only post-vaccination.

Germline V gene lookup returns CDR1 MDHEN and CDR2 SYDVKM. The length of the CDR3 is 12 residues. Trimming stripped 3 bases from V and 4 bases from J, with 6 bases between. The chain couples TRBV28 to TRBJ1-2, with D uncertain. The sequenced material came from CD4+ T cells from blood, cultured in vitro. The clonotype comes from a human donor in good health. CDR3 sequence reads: CASSFLLYGYTF. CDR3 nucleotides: TGTGCCAGCAGTTTTCTTCTCTATGGCTACACCTTC.